One and the same sample provided the 3 T cell receptor beta chains below, sequenced in a study of shared clonotypes between healthy human individuals. Method: immunoSEQ multiplex PCR; TCRdb's copy keeps in-frame clones and lacks some. Found here are some 2.1 million clones, approximately 94% of them singletons; the top ten hold roughly 1.1%. Naive CD8 cells were CD45RO-negative, positively selected for CCR7, excluding terminally differentiated effector memory CD45RA+ cells. What was sequenced was naive CD8+ T cells sorted from blood. The receptor source for this set is a man aged 18 to 30 in good health.

This clone showed up just once. V is TRBV19 and J is TRBJ2-7; TRBD1 is a possible D gene (5 bases). V was clipped by 3 bases and J by 1 base, with 13 bases between them. Germline values: CDR1 LNHDA, CDR2 SQIVND (reference sequence). There are 15 residues in the CDR3. CDR3 nucleotides: TGTGCCAGTAGTATGGGGCCAGGGAATTCCTACGAGCAGTACTTC. Translated, it gives CASSMGPGNSYEQYF.

The genes are TRBV13 and TRBJ2-3; D gene uncertain. V lost 1 base, J lost 4 bases, and 9 bases lay in between. This CDR3 has 14 residues. Looked up from germline, CDR1 is PRHDT and CDR2 is FYEKMQ (reference sequence). CDR3 protein: CASSLDWSSDTQYF. CDR3 bases: TGTGCCAGCAGCTTAGACTGGTCTTCAGATACGCAGTATTTT.

This chain joins TRBV5-6 and TRBJ2-3; 7 bases align to TRBD1. This CDR3 is built from 13 residues. The germline CDR1 and CDR2 sequences are SGHDT and YYEEEE. V trimming: 0 bases; J trimming: 6 bases; junction bases outside the gene matches: 1. The CDR3 sequence is CASSLGDSDTQYF. The CDR3 DNA reads TGTGCCAGCAGCTTGGGGGACAGTGATACGCAGTATTTT.